Presented here are 18 T cell receptor beta chains from one specimen sequenced in a study of blood T cells in healthy people across ages. With a J-beta primer mix and a sample-barcoded 5' primer, a second PCR ran about 7 to 12 cycles. TCRdb re-derived calls from the 5' RACE reads in MiXCR, one entry per CDR3 protein. The repertoire holds 1.8 million or so distinct CDR3 sequences, with approximately 39% as singletons. What was sequenced was blood. All receptors derive from a human donor in good health.

This clonotype occurred once. The V and J genes are TRBV12-3 or TRBV12-4 and TRBJ2-4, with D possibly being TRBD2 (5 bases). The end of the DNA is better explained by TRBJ2-7, so the J call may be wrong. The CDR3 length is 14 residues. The chain's CDR3 is CASSVAGREYEQYF. The CDR3 DNA follows: TGTGCCAGCAGTGTTGCAGGAAGGGAGTACGAGCAGTACTTC.

The V gene is TRBV18, the J gene TRBJ2-3; maybe TRBD1 (5 bases). Germline V gene data show CDR1 as KGHSH and CDR2 as LQKENI. The CDR3 covers 14 residues. V dropped 2 bases and J dropped 2 bases, with 8 bases sitting between them. The CDR3 protein is CASSPSGHTDTQYF. For the CDR3, the DNA is TGTGCCAGCTCACCATCAGGACACACAGATACGCAGTATTTT.

This chain links TRBV5-6 with TRBJ1-2; D unclear. This CDR3 is built from 13 residues. Trimming pared 4 bases from V and 8 bases from J, leaving 15 bases between. CDR1 and CDR2 from the germline V gene are SGHDT and YYEEEE. The CDR3 protein is CASSRVLFEGYTF. As DNA, the CDR3 is TGTGCCAGCAGCAGGGTCCTATTCGAGGGCTACACCTTC.

The gene calls are TRBV28 and TRBJ2-5; 10 positions agree with TRBD2. The length of the CDR3 is 17 residues. V lost 2 bases to trimming and J lost 5 bases; unmatched junction nucleotides: 11. The V gene's germline CDR1 is MDHEN and CDR2 SYDVKM. Here the CDR3 DNA reads TGTGCCAGCAGTTTAATGGGAGTAGCGGGGGGCGTTGAGACCCAGTACTTC. Protein sequence: CASSLMGVAGGVETQYF.

The CDR3 DNA sequence: TGCAGCGTTGCCGGGACAGGGTTTCACGAGCAGTACTTC. Translating it yields CSVAGTGFHEQYF. The V and J genes are TRBV29-1 and TRBJ2-7; 9 bases match TRBD1. Germline trimming cut 4 bases from V and 5 bases from J; bases unmatched to any gene: 6. The germline gives CDR1 SQVTM, CDR2 ANQGSEA. This CDR3 is built from 13 residues.

As to this clonotype: One junction end disagrees with the germline gene, perhaps due to a read error. V and J are TRBV6-1 and TRBJ1-5; D is unresolved. CDR3 length equals 17 residues. Germline V gene sequence: CDR1 MNHNS, CDR2 SASEGT. The CDR3 region is CASSAKSPGNSDQPQHF. The CDR3 nucleotides are TGTGCCAGCAGTGCAAAATCACCGGGTAATAGCGATCAGCCCCAGCATTTT.

The chain employs TRBV25-1 and TRBJ1-2; D is unresolved. V was shortened by 4 bases and J by 0 bases, with 15 bases between the two germline ends. This CDR3 comprises 16 residues. Germline V gene lookup returns CDR1 MGHDK and CDR2 SYGVNS. The CDR3 DNA sequence: TGTGCCAGCAGTGTGGTTACGGGCAGCACTAACTATGGCTACACCTTC. Its translation: CASSVVTGSTNYGYTF.

V gene TRBV5-6 combines with J gene TRBJ1-4; D not certain. V was pared by 0 bases and J by 8 bases, with 17 bases between. The germline V gene encodes CDR1 SGHDT and CDR2 YYEEEE. CDR3 length equals 16 residues. The CDR3 DNA is TGTGCCAGCAGCTTGGAGAGGGCAAGGACTCAAGAAAAACTGTTTTTT. Translation: CASSLERARTQEKLFF.

The V gene is TRBV5-6, the J gene TRBJ1-2; D remains ambiguous. Germline CDR1 reads SGHDT; CDR2 reads YYEEEE. The V and J ends lost 7 bases and 8 bases respectively, with 15 bases between them. The CDR3 is 12 residues long. Here the CDR3 DNA reads TGTGCCAGCCACCACGTGGGGTCGGGCTACACCTTC. This gives the protein CASHHVGSGYTF.

In its sample, this clonotype was seen a few times. The V and J genes are TRBV20-1 and TRBJ1-2; 10 nucleotides align to TRBD1. CDR1 is DFQATT and CDR2 is SNEGSKA in the germline V gene (reference sequence). The CDR3 has 14 residues. Unmatched junction bases numbered 7, after V lost 3 bases and J lost 6 bases. CDR3 amino acids: CSARGQGFVDGYTF. As DNA, the CDR3 is TGCAGTGCTAGGGGACAGGGGTTCGTTGATGGCTACACCTTC.

Note on this clonotype: Since no conserved phenylalanine or tryptophan closes the CDR3, a read error is the likely cause. The J gene is TRBJ1-5, the V gene TRBV6-2 or TRBV6-3; possibly TRBD1 for D (6 bases). Germline lookup yields CDR1 MNHEY and CDR2 SVGEGT. There are 14 residues in the CDR3. V was pared by 8 bases and J by 5 bases, with 16 bases between. Written as DNA, the CDR3 is TGTGCCAGCCAACAGGGAGGCATGGATCAGCCCCAGCATGTT. This codes for CASQQGGMDQPQHV.

The chain joins TRBV13 to TRBJ2-3; tentatively, D is TRBD1 (6 bases). Trimming took 4 bases from V and 0 from J, leaving 11 bases between them. CDR1 and CDR2 from the germline V gene are PRHDT and FYEKMQ (reference sequence). The length of the CDR3 is 15 residues. The chain's CDR3 is CASSWTATSTDTQYF. For the CDR3, the DNA is TGTGCCAGCAGCTGGACAGCCACTAGCACAGATACGCAGTATTTT. Variable domain in full (rest from reference TRBV13 and TRBJ2-3): AAGVIQSPRHLIKEKRETATLKCYPIPRHDTVYWYQQGPGQDPQFLISFYEKMQSDKGSIPDRFSAQQFSDYHSELNMSSLELGDSALYFCASSWTATSTDTQYFGPGTRLTVL.

The chain uses TRBV20-1 and TRBJ1-5; weak D call: TRBD1 (5 bases). This CDR3 is built from 16 residues. Trimming removed 6 bases at V and 1 base at J, with 19 bases between. CDR1 and CDR2 (germline): DFQATT, SNEGSKA (reference sequence). The CDR3 DNA reads TGCAGTGCCCCAGCGTTGGGGGGACCAAGCAATCAGCCCCAGCATTTT. As protein: CSAPALGGPSNQPQHF.

This clonotype appeared a few times. The chain links TRBV7-9 to TRBJ1-2; D gene ambiguous. V dropped 7 bases and J dropped 6 bases, with 18 bases sitting between them. The CDR3 length is 14 residues. Germline CDR1 SEHNR, CDR2 FQNEAQ (reference sequence). This CDR3 is CASIQNGSVDGYTF. The CDR3 DNA sequence: TGTGCCAGCATCCAAAACGGGTCGGTCGATGGCTACACCTTC.

This clonotype was found a few times. The chain links TRBV7-8 to TRBJ2-1; 11 bases fit TRBD1. The CDR3 covers 17 residues. V lost 5 bases, J lost 6 bases, and 12 bases stayed unmatched. Germline CDR1 SGHVS, CDR2 FQNEAQ. CDR3 residues: CASSPRTGGKGGNEQFF. The CDR3 coding sequence is TGTGCCAGCAGCCCGAGGACAGGGGGCAAGGGTGGCAATGAGCAGTTCTTC.

This sequence joins TRBV28 and TRBJ2-4; 8 bases are shared with TRBD1. The tail of the sequence fits TRBJ2-7 better, so the J call may be wrong. CDR1 and CDR2 from the germline V gene are MDHEN and SYDVKM. The CDR3 sequence is 17 residues long. For the CDR3, the DNA is TGTGCCAGCAGTTCCCCTCGGGCCGACAGGGGTTCTGGCGAGCAGTACTTC. The encoded protein is CASSSPRADRGSGEQYF.

The chain joins TRBV6-2 or TRBV6-3 to TRBJ2-3, with 11 nucleotides matching TRBD2. The CDR3 loop spans 17 amino acids. V lost 5 bases and J lost 0; bases outside the gene matches: 7. The germline gives CDR1 MNHEY, CDR2 SVGEGT. The CDR3 spells CASSKLAGEPSTDTQYF. The DNA for the CDR3 is TGTGCCAGCAGTAAACTAGCGGGGGAACCTAGCACAGATACGCAGTATTTT.

The genes are TRBV20-1 and TRBJ2-5, with 8 positions matching TRBD2. Germline CDR1 reads DFQATT; CDR2 reads SNEGSKA (reference sequence). CDR3 length: 15 residues. The V segment lost 3 bases and the J segment 5 bases; nucleotides outside the gene matches: 11. CDR3 sequence: CSASAAGAPRETQYF. The DNA of the CDR3 is TGCAGTGCTAGTGCAGCGGGGGCCCCCCGGGAGACCCAGTACTTC.